This is a list of T cell receptor beta chains from one sample in a study of OX40 agonist ivuxolimab in advanced cancers. Measured with immunoSEQ multiplex PCR; TCRdb has only the in-frame clones, and not every one. The sample consists of tens of thousands of clones, approximately 80% of them appearing once. Sequencing was performed on CD4+ or CD8+ T cells sorted from blood, taken in a trial of the OX40 agonist ivuxolimab. The receptors come from an adult with an advanced solid tumor such as melanoma, head and neck, liver or kidney cancer. Both conserved end residues are part of each CDR3. A D gene is named only where the DNA matches it firmly. Expanded clones get a size class; other rows say once, few or many, or leave the size out.

CDR3 DNA,CDR3 protein,clone size,CDR3 length,V gene,D gene,J gene
TGTGCCAGCAGTTCTCAGCGGGAGACTCAGTTCTTC,CASSSQRETQFF,NA,12,TRBV28,TRBD2,TRBJ2-1
TGTGCCTGGAGTACCGACTCATCTAGCACAGATACGCAGTATTTT,CAWSTDSSSTDTQYF,NA,15,TRBV30,NA,TRBJ2-3
TGTGCCAGCAGTCTACACCCGGGGGCGAGCGGCTACACCTTC,CASSLHPGASGYTF,NA,14,TRBV2,NA,TRBJ1-2
TGTGCCAGCAGCTTCAGGGGACAGGGGTTGGAAAACATTCAGTACTTC,CASSFRGQGLENIQYF,few,16,TRBV5-5,TRBD1,TRBJ2-4
TGTGCCAGCAGTGAAAATACCGTCTCTGGAAACACCATATATTTT,CASSENTVSGNTIYF,NA,15,TRBV6-1,NA,TRBJ1-3
TGTGCCAGCAGTGCGGACAGGGGTAATCAGCCCCAGCATTTT,CASSADRGNQPQHF,NA,14,TRBV2,TRBD1,TRBJ1-5
TGTGCCAGCAGCTTATGGGCGGAACCTGGCAATGAGCAGTTCTTC,CASSLWAEPGNEQFF,NA,15,TRBV11-3,NA,TRBJ2-1
TGTGCCAGCAGTGGATTCTTTTCGGGAAACACCGGGGAGCTGTTTTTT,CASSGFFSGNTGELFF,NA,16,TRBV6-1,NA,TRBJ2-2
TGTGCCAGCAGTACCCAGGGAGGCTCACCCCTCCACTTT,CASSTQGGSPLHF,NA,13,TRBV2,NA,TRBJ1-6
TGTGCCAGCTCACGGCAAGGGCTAGCGGGGGTCGATGAGCAGTTCTTC,CASSRQGLAGVDEQFF,NA,16,TRBV18,TRBD2,TRBJ2-1
TGTGCCAGCAGCCCGAGGGAGCTAGCGGGGCTAGACACCGGGGAGCTGTTTTTT,CASSPRELAGLDTGELFF,NA,18,TRBV7-8,TRBD2,TRBJ2-2
TGTGCCAGCAGCTTGGCCGGGACAGGGGGGACCGGGGAGCTGTTTTTT,CASSLAGTGGTGELFF,NA,16,TRBV7-9,TRBD1,TRBJ2-2
TGTGCCAGCTATACTACAGGGGGCGCCTACGAGCAGTACTTC,CASYTTGGAYEQYF,once,14,TRBV27,TRBD1,TRBJ2-7
TGTGCCAGCAGCCCCCGGGCTCCCCGTTGGGCCAACGTCCTGACTTTC,CASSPRAPRWANVLTF,NA,16,TRBV7-8,NA,TRBJ2-6
TGTGCCAGCAGCTTTGGGGCGGCAGATACGCAGTATTTT,CASSFGAADTQYF,NA,13,TRBV7-3,NA,TRBJ2-3
TGTGCCAGCAGCCCGGGGGGATCCGCTAGCACAGATACGCAGTATTTT,CASSPGGSASTDTQYF,NA,16,TRBV5-6,TRBD2,TRBJ2-3